The T cell receptor beta chain described here comes from a study of tumor-infiltrating lymphocytes in primary liver carcinoma. Background on the study: The patients comprised men and women between the ages of 30 and 69 years. Notes on the study in general: Merely about 7-25% of top clones occurred in all five tumor regions. The top-250-clone fraction was significantly higher in tumors than in blood (p = 0.039).

Making TCR beta cDNA involved approximately 0.5 ug total RNA and a constant-region primer. Libraries for TCR beta were built through three nested multiplex PCR rounds, which together made up a slightly modified ARM-PCR procedure. With TRBV1-TRBV30 forward primers and a C-beta reverse primer, the first two PCR rounds were run for roughly 9 cycles each. TCRdb reanalysed the multiplex PCR reads using MiXCR and keeps one entry per CDR3 protein. Altogether around 190,000 distinct CDR3 sequences are present, approximately 86% being singletons, with the ten largest covering 15% to 20%. The CDR3 sequence is 16 residues long. Looked up from germline, CDR1 is SEHNR and CDR2 is FQNEAQ (reference sequence). Co-extraction of RNA and DNA was performed on about 19-31 mg of unsorted bulk tissue. A remark on this clonotype: Its antigen remains unidentified. One end of the junction does not line up with germline, which may come from a read error.

The genes are TRBV7-9 and TRBJ1-1; D may be TRBD1 (5 bases). The sample taken for sequencing was tumor tissue from primary liver carcinoma. This clonotype originated in a man aged 40-50 years with primary liver carcinoma and hepatitis B virus infection. The CDR3 sequence: CASSPRGTGGITDAFF. The CDR3 region has the DNA TGTGCCAGCAGCCCCCGGGGGACGGGAGGAATCACTGATGCTTTCTTT.